This T cell receptor (beta chain) comes out of a study of T cells after yellow fever vaccination. The table lists this clonotype with many counts. From the 5' RACE reads, TCRdb called clonotypes with MiXCR, one entry per CDR3 protein. The sample has just over 300,000 distinct CDR3 sequences, 3.6% seen once; the top ten hold 20% to 30%. V lost 5 bases to trimming and J lost 0 bases, with 10 bases between them. The CDR3 totals 13 residues. Per germline, CDR1 DFQATT and CDR2 SNEGSKA (reference sequence). This receptor was identified in a man aged 18 to 29 who received the YFV17D yellow fever vaccine. V is TRBV20-1 and J is TRBJ1-2; no reliable D call. Sample: PBMCs, taken on the day of the yellow fever booster vaccination. The CDR3 bases are TGCAGTGCTCCCACTGAACCTAACTATGGCTACACCTTC. Amino acid sequence: CSAPTEPNYGYTF.